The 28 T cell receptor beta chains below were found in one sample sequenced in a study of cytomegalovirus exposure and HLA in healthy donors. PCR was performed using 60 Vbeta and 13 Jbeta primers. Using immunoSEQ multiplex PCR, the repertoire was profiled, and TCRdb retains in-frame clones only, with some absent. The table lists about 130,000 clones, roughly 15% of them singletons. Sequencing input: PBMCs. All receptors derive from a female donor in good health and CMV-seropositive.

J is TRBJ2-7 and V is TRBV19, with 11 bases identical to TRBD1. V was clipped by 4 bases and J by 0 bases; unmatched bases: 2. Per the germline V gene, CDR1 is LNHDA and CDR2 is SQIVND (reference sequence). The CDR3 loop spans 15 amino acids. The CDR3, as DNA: TGTGCCAGTAGTAGGACAGGGGGCGCCTCCTACGAGCAGTACTTC. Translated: CASSRTGGASYEQYF.

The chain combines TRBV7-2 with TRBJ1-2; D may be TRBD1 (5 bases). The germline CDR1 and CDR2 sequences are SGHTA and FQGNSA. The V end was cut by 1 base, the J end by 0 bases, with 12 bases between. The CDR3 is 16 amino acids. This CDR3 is CASSLVGSGPNYGYTF. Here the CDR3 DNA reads TGTGCCAGCAGCTTAGTGGGGTCAGGGCCTAACTATGGCTACACCTTC.

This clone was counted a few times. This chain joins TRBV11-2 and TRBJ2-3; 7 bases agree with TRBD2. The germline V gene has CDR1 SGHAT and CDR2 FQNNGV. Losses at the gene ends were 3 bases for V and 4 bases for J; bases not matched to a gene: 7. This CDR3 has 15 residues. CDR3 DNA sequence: TGTGCCAGCAGCTTCGGGGGGTTCATAGCAGATACGCAGTATTTT. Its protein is CASSFGGFIADTQYF.

Written as DNA, the CDR3 is TGTGCCTGGAGTAGGAGCGGGGTCGCTCGCGGGTATACGCAGTATTTT. This translates into CAWSRSGVARGYTQYF. The rearrangement uses TRBV30 and TRBJ2-3; 7 positions match TRBD2. V was pared by 2 bases and J by 7 bases, with 15 bases of the junction left unmatched. The CDR3 has 16 residues. The germline gives CDR1 GTSNPN, CDR2 SVGIG (reference sequence).

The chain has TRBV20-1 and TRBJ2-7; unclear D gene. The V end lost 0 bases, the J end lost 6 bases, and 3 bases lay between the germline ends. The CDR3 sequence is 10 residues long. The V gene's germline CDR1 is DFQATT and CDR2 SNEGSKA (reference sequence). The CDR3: CSARDSEQYF. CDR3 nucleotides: TGCAGTGCTAGAGATAGCGAGCAGTACTTC.

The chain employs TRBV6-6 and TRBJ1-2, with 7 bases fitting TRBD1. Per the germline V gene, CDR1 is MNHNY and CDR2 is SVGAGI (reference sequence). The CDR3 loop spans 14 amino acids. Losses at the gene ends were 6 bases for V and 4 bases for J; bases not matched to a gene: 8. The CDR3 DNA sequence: TGTGCCAGCAGCCGCGGACAGGACTTCTATGGCTACACCTTC. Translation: CASSRGQDFYGYTF.

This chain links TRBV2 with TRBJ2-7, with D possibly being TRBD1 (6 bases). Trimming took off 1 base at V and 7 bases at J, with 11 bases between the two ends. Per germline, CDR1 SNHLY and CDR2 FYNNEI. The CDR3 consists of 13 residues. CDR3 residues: CASSEGTGLEQYF. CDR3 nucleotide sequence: TGTGCCAGCAGTGAAGGCACAGGGTTGGAGCAGTACTTC.

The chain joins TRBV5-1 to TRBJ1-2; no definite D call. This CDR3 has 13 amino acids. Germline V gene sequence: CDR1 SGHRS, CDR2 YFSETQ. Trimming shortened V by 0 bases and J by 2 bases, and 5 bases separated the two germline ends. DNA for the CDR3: TGCGCCAGCAGCTTGGACAGCAACTATGGCTACACCTTC. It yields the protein CASSLDSNYGYTF.

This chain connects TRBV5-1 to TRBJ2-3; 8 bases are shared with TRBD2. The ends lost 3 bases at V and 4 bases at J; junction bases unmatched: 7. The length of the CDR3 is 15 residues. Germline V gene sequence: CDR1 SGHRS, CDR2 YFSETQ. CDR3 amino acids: CASSWDGGAPDTQYF. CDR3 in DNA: TGCGCCAGCAGCTGGGACGGGGGGGCCCCAGATACGCAGTATTTT.

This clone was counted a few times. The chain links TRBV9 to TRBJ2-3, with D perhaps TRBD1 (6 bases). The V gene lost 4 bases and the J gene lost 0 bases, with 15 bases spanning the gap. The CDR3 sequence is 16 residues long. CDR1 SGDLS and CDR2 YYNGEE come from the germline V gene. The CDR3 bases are TGTGCCAGCAGCTTAAGGACAGACCCTAGCACAGATACGCAGTATTTT. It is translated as CASSLRTDPSTDTQYF.

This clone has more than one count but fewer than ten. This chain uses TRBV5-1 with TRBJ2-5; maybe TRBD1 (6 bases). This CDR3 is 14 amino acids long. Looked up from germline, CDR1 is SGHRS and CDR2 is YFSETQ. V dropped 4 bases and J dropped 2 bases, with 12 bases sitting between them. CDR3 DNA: TGCGCCAGCAGCAATCCGGGACAACAAGAGACCCAGTACTTC. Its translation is CASSNPGQQETQYF.

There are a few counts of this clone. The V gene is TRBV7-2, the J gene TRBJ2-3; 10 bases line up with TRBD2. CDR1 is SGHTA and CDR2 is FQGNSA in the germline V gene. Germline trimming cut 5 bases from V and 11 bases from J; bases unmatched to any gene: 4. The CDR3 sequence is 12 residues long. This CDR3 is CASSPSSGGQYF. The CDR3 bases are TGTGCCAGCAGCCCATCTAGCGGGGGGCAGTATTTT.

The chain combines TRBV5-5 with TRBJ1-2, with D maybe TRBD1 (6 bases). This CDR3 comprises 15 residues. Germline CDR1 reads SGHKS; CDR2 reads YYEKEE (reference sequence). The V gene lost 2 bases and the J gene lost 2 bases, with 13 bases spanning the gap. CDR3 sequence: CASSFTPGTNYGYTF. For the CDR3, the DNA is TGTGCCAGCAGCTTCACCCCAGGGACAAACTATGGCTACACCTTC.

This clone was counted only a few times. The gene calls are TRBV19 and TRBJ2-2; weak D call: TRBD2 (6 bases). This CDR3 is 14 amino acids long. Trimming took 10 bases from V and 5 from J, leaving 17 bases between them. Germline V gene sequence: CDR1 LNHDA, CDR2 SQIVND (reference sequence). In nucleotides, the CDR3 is TGTGCCACCTCCGGGCGGGGTAATACCGGGGAGCTGTTTTTT. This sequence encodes CATSGRGNTGELFF. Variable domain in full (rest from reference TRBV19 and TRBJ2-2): DGGITQSPKYLFRKEGQNVTLSCEQNLNHDAMYWYRQDPGQGLRLIYYSQIVNDFQKGDIAEGYSVSREKKESFPLTVTSAQKNPTAFYLCATSGRGNTGELFFGEGSRLTVL.

The CDR3 loop reads CASSRGVIRSPLHF. Here the CDR3 DNA reads TGTGCCAGCAGTCGGGGGGTTATCCGTTCACCCCTCCACTTT. This chain uses TRBV6-5 with TRBJ1-6; the D gene is possibly TRBD1 (5 bases). Trimming pared 5 bases from V and 9 bases from J, leaving 14 bases between. The germline gives CDR1 MNHEY, CDR2 SVGAGI. CDR3 size: 14 residues.

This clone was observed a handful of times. CDR3 region: CASSINRGSHYGYTF. Written as DNA, the CDR3 is TGTGCCAGTAGTATCAACAGGGGATCCCACTATGGCTACACCTTC. V gene TRBV19 combines with J gene TRBJ1-2; 7 bases fit TRBD1. V lost 3 bases and J lost 3; bases outside the gene matches: 7. This CDR3 spans 15 amino acids. Germline V CDR1 and CDR2: LNHDA, SQIVND (reference sequence). Filled out from reference TRBV19 and TRBJ1-2, the complete variable domain reads DGGITQSPKYLFRKEGQNVTLSCEQNLNHDAMYWYRQDPGQGLRLIYYSQIVNDFQKGDIAEGYSVSREKKESFPLTVTSAQKNPTAFYLCASSINRGSHYGYTFGSGTRLTVV.

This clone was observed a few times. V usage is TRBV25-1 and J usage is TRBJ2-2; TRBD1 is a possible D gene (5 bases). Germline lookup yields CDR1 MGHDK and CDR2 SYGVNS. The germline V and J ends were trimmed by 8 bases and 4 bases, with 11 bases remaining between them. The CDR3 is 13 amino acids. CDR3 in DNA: TGTGCCAGCGGAGTGACAGCCACCGGGGAGCTGTTTTTT. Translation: CASGVTATGELFF.

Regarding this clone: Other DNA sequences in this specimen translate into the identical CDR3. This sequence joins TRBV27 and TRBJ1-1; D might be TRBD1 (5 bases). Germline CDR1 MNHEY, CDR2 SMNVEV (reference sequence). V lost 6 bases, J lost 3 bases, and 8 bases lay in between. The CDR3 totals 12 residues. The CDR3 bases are TGTGCCAGCAGGGCAGGGTACACTGAAGCTTTCTTT. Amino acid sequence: CASRAGYTEAFF.

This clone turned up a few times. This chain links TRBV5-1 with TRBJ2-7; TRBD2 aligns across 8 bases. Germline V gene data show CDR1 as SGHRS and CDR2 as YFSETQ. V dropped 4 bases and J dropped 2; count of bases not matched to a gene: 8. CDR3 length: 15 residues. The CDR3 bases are TGCGCCAGCAGCCCTGGGACTAGTCTGACCTACGAGCAGTACTTC. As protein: CASSPGTSLTYEQYF. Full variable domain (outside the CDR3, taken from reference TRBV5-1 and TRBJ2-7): KAGVTQTPRYLIKTRGQQVTLSCSPISGHRSVSWYQQTPGQGLQFLFEYFSETQRNKGNFPGRFSGRQFSNSRSEMNVSTLELGDSALYLCASSPGTSLTYEQYFGPGTRLTVT.

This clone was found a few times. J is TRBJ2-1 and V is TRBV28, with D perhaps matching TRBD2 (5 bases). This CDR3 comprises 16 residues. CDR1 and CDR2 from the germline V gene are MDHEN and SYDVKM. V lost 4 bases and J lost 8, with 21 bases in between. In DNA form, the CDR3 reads TGTGCCAGCAGTTCTACCGGGATCCTAGGGATCGATGAGCAGTTCTTC. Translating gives CASSSTGILGIDEQFF.

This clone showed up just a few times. The CDR3 here is CASSPTGTATKQYF. For the CDR3, the DNA is TGTGCCAGCAGCCCTACCGGGACAGCTACCAAGCAGTACTTC. The chain has TRBV7-3 and TRBJ2-7, with 7 bases that match TRBD1. The CDR3 consists of 14 residues. Germline CDR1 and CDR2: SGHTA and FQGTGA. Trimming removed 5 bases from V and 8 bases from J; junction bases left unmatched: 12.

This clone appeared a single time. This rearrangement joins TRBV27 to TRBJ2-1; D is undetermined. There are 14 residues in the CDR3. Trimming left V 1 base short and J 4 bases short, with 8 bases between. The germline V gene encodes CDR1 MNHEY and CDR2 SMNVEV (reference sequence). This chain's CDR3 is CASSLYFGYNEQFF. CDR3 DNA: TGTGCCAGCAGTTTATATTTCGGGTACAATGAGCAGTTCTTC.

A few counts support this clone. For the CDR3, the DNA is TGTGCCAGCTTGGGGAGGACTCACGCATATGGCTACACCTTC. Translation: CASLGRTHAYGYTF. This rearrangement joins TRBV28 to TRBJ1-2; D gene uncertain. CDR1 is MDHEN and CDR2 is SYDVKM in the germline V gene. This CDR3 has 14 amino acids. The germline V and J ends were trimmed by 8 bases and 5 bases, with 18 bases remaining between them.

The CDR3, as DNA: TGTGCCAGCAGCCAAGATCTTCAGGATAATGAAAAACTGTTTTTT. This codes for CASSQDLQDNEKLFF. This chain joins TRBV4-2 and TRBJ1-4; no reliable D call. The V end was cut by 0 bases, the J end by 4 bases, with 9 bases between. The germline CDR1 and CDR2 sequences are LGHNA and YNFKEQ. CDR3 length: 15 amino acids.

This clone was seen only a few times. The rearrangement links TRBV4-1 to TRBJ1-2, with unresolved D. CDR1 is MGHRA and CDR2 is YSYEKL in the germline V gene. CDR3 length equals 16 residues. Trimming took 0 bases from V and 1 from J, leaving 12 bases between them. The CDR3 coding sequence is TGCGCCAGCAGCCAAGAGGTTTTACATCTTAACTATGGCTACACCTTC. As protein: CASSQEVLHLNYGYTF.

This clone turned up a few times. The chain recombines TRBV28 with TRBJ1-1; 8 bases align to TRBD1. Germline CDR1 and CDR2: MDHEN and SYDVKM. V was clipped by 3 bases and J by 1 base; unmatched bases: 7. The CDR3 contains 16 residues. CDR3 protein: CASSFDRGGPNTEAFF. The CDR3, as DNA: TGTGCCAGCAGTTTTGACAGGGGCGGCCCGAACACTGAAGCTTTCTTT.

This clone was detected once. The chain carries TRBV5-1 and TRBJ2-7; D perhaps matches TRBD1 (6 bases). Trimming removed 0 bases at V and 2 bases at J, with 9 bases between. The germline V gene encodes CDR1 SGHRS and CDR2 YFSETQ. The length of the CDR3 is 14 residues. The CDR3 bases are TGCGCCAGCAGCTTGGCAACAGGGACCTACGAGCAGTACTTC. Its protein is CASSLATGTYEQYF. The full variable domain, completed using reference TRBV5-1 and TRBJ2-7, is KAGVTQTPRYLIKTRGQQVTLSCSPISGHRSVSWYQQTPGQGLQFLFEYFSETQRNKGNFPGRFSGRQFSNSRSEMNVSTLELGDSALYLCASSLATGTYEQYFGPGTRLTVT.

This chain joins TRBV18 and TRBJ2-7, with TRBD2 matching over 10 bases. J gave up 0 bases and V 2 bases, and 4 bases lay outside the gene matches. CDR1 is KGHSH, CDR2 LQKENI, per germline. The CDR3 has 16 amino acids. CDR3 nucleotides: TGTGCCAGCTCACCATTAGGACTAGCGGTCTCCTACGAGCAGTACTTC. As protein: CASSPLGLAVSYEQYF. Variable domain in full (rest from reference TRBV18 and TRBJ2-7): NAGVMQNPRHLVRRRGQEARLRCSPMKGHSHVYWYRQLPEEGLKFMVYLQKENIIDESGMPKERFSAEFPKEGPSILRIQQVVRGDSAAYFCASSPLGLAVSYEQYFGPGTRLTVT.